This record concerns one TCR beta chain sequence. This entry belongs to a study of early T cells in non-severe SARS-CoV-2 infection. Overall study: The authors sequenced bulk RNA from unsorted whole blood, leaving chains unpaired.

Germline lookup yields CDR1 LGHDT and CDR2 YNNKEL (reference sequence). The V segment lost 0 bases and the J segment 3 bases; nucleotides outside the gene matches: 2. This CDR3 spans 15 amino acids. Individual cDNA molecules received unique molecular identifiers. In TCRdb, the 5' RACE reads were re-called with MiXCR into one record per CDR3 protein. Among 74,000 or so distinct CDR3 sequences listed, around 13% were seen once. The sequencing sample was made of whole blood. The V gene is TRBV3-1, the J gene TRBJ2-5; 9 bases align to TRBD2. The TCR sequence derives from an adult who was a healthcare worker with PCR-confirmed SARS-CoV-2 infection or an uninfected control (not recorded which). The CDR3 here is CASSQETSGEETQYF. In nucleotides, the CDR3 is TGTGCCAGCAGCCAAGAGACTAGCGGAGAAGAGACCCAGTACTTC.